The 24 T cell receptor beta chains given below trace back to one sample, sequenced in a study of control samples from healthy donors and cancer patients. Data came from immunoSEQ multiplex PCR; TCRdb stores just in-frame clones and leaves some out. Of 85,000 to 95,000 clones listed, roughly four fifths are singletons. The sequencing input was blood. These receptors all stem from a woman between 55 and 75 years old in good health.

V gene TRBV4-1 combines with J gene TRBJ2-1; no clear D. Trimming took 0 bases from V and 6 from J, leaving 12 bases between them. Germline V gene data show CDR1 as MGHRA and CDR2 as YSYEKL. The CDR3 covers 15 residues. The CDR3 protein is CASSQDRSFINEQFF. The CDR3 nucleotides read TGCGCCAGCAGCCAAGATAGAAGTTTCATCAATGAGCAGTTCTTC.

The sample holds one count of this clone. V is TRBV6-1 and J is TRBJ1-2; no firm D call. Between the trimmed V and J ends, which lost 3 bases and 4 bases, there was a span of 9 bases. Per the germline V gene, CDR1 is MNHNS and CDR2 is SASEGT. There are 13 residues in the CDR3. The CDR3 bases are TGTGCCAGCAGTGATAGGGAGGGCTATGGCTACACCTTC. This translates into CASSDREGYGYTF.

The genes are TRBV19 and TRBJ1-3; no reliable D call. V gave up 9 bases and J gave up 0 bases, with 9 bases separating them. CDR1 and CDR2 (germline): LNHDA, SQIVND (reference sequence). The CDR3 totals 13 residues. The CDR3 loop is CASRRISGNTIYF. Written as DNA, the CDR3 is TGTGCCAGCCGACGGATCTCTGGAAACACCATATATTTT.

The V gene is TRBV7-6, the J gene TRBJ1-4, with D possibly being TRBD1 (6 bases). V was cut by 2 bases and J by 8 bases, with 15 bases left in between. The CDR3 consists of 15 residues. Looked up from germline, CDR1 is SGHVS and CDR2 is FNYEAQ. The CDR3 reads CASSLYGGREEKLFF. The CDR3 DNA sequence: TGTGCCAGCAGCTTATACGGGGGCCGGGAAGAAAAACTGTTTTTT.

V and J are TRBV10-3 and TRBJ2-7, with 8 bases aligning to TRBD2. Per germline, CDR1 ENHRY and CDR2 SYGVKD. The CDR3 loop spans 14 amino acids. V dropped 6 bases and J dropped 6; count of bases not matched to a gene: 10. The CDR3 here is CAIRESGLAGEQYF. The CDR3 DNA sequence: TGTGCCATCAGGGAATCGGGGCTAGCGGGCGAGCAGTACTTC.

Here the CDR3 DNA reads TGTGCCAGCAGCGAACAGGTCTCTGGGGCCAACGTCCTGACTTTC. It yields the protein CASSEQVSGANVLTF. This chain uses TRBV7-9 with TRBJ2-6; weak D call: TRBD1 (5 bases). V shed 5 bases and J shed 0 bases, with 8 bases lying between them. The CDR3 length is 15 residues. CDR1 and CDR2 (germline): SEHNR, FQNEAQ (reference sequence).

The chain couples TRBV10-3 to TRBJ1-5, with D uncertain. The CDR3 extends over 15 amino acids. Trimming cost V 2 bases and J 4 bases, with 12 bases left between them. The germline gives CDR1 ENHRY, CDR2 SYGVKD. The CDR3 DNA reads TGTGCCATCAGTGAGGGGAGTGAGACTAATCAGCCCCAGCATTTT. The encoded protein is CAISEGSETNQPQHF.

V is TRBV6-2 or TRBV6-3 and J is TRBJ2-7, with 12 bases fitting TRBD2. V was pared by 5 bases and J by 2 bases, with 4 bases of the junction left unmatched. The CDR3 totals 15 residues. Germline CDR1 and CDR2: MNHEY and SVGEGT. The DNA for the CDR3 is TGTGCCAGCAGTCAGACTAGCGGGGGACCCTACGAGCAGTACTTC. It codes for CASSQTSGGPYEQYF.

The rearrangement links TRBV5-8 to TRBJ1-5; D gene ambiguous. The CDR3 has 15 amino acids. CDR1 is SGHTS and CDR2 is YDEGEE in the germline V gene. The ends were cut back, 0 bases at V and 2 bases at J, with 9 bases in the middle. The CDR3 DNA is TGTGCCAGCAGCTTGGTGCCGTCTGGCAATCAGCCCCAGCATTTT. This codes for CASSLVPSGNQPQHF.

This clone was counted once. The sample has other DNA sequences that encode this CDR3 too. This chain connects TRBV18 to TRBJ1-1; D may be TRBD1 (5 bases). Germline CDR1 and CDR2: KGHSH and LQKENI. V lost 2 bases to trimming and J lost 5 bases, with 9 bases between them. This CDR3 is built from 13 residues. CDR3 DNA: TGTGCCAGCTCACCAGGGGGTGAAACTGAAGCTTTCTTT. As protein: CASSPGGETEAFF.

This clone was observed once. The CDR3 region is CAWGTSGREVKHIQYF. In DNA, the CDR3 is TGTGCCTGGGGAACTAGCGGGAGGGAGGTTAAGCACATTCAGTACTTC. The chain joins TRBV30 to TRBJ2-4, with 13 bases matching TRBD2. Germline values: CDR1 GTSNPN, CDR2 SVGIG (reference sequence). The V segment lost 5 bases and the J segment 8 bases; nucleotides outside the gene matches: 12. The CDR3 is made up of 16 amino acids.

Of note for this clone: The junction and the germline gene differ at one end; a read error may be behind it. The chain employs TRBV15 and TRBJ1-1; D gene unclear. The germline V gene encodes CDR1 LNHNV and CDR2 YYDKDF (reference sequence). The CDR3 has 13 residues. CDR3 in amino acids: CATGRSMNTEAFF. CDR3 coding DNA: TGTGCCACCGGCAGGAGTATGAACACTGAAGCTTTCTTT.

The chain recombines TRBV6-5 with TRBJ1-5, with a tentative D call TRBD1 (6 bases). The CDR3 runs 15 residues. CDR1 is MNHEY and CDR2 is SVGAGI in the germline V gene. Trimming cost V 6 bases and J 0 bases, with 12 bases left between them. In DNA, the CDR3 is TGTGCCAGCAGGAGGACAGATTATAGCAATCAGCCCCAGCATTTT. Translating gives CASRRTDYSNQPQHF.

The V and J genes are TRBV7-2 and TRBJ1-6; tentatively, D is TRBD1 (5 bases). The V and J ends lost 4 bases and 7 bases respectively, with 17 bases between them. Germline CDR1 reads SGHTA; CDR2 reads FQGNSA. The CDR3 runs to 16 residues. CDR3 sequence: CASSSQPPGYNSPLHF. The CDR3 DNA reads TGTGCCAGCAGCTCACAACCCCCAGGGTACAATTCACCCCTCCACTTT.

J is TRBJ2-5 and V is TRBV4-1; possibly TRBD2 for D (5 bases). V was shortened by 1 base and J by 7 bases, with 16 bases between the two germline ends. CDR3 length: 15 residues. CDR1 and CDR2 (germline): MGHRA, YSYEKL. CDR3 DNA sequence: TGCGCCAGCAGCCAAGCCCTTACTAGGGAGCCGACCCAGTACTTC. It encodes CASSQALTREPTQYF.

This chain links TRBV5-1 with TRBJ2-3; D gene unclear. CDR1 and CDR2 (germline): SGHRS, YFSETQ. The germline V and J ends were trimmed by 1 base and 3 bases, with 6 bases remaining between them. CDR3 length: 13 amino acids. CDR3 region: CASSLNPTDTQYF. CDR3 nucleotides: TGCGCCAGCAGCTTGAACCCGACAGATACGCAGTATTTT.

The sample holds a few counts of this clone. This chain links TRBV4-1 with TRBJ2-5, with D perhaps given as TRBD1 or TRBD2 (6 bases each). The CDR3 loop spans 16 amino acids. Deletions cut 3 bases from V and 3 bases from J, with 17 bases between. Germline V gives CDR1 MGHRA, CDR2 YSYEKL. CDR3 coding DNA: TGCGCCAGCAGCCAGCCCCTCCGGGGGCCAGAAGAGACCCAGTACTTC. Translating gives CASSQPLRGPEETQYF.

This clone was detected a few times. V is TRBV7-2 and J is TRBJ1-1; D remains ambiguous. Trimming took off 3 bases at V and 7 bases at J, with 12 bases between the two ends. The germline V gene encodes CDR1 SGHTA and CDR2 FQGNSA. The CDR3 spans 13 residues. This chain's CDR3 is CASSFIGTSEAFF. DNA of the CDR3: TGTGCCAGCAGCTTCATAGGCACAAGTGAAGCTTTCTTT.

This chain uses TRBV24-1 with TRBJ1-5; D ambiguous. With 7 bases removed from V and 2 bases from J, the gap between germline ends came to 11 bases. CDR1 and CDR2 (germline): KGHDR, SFDVKD. The CDR3 runs to 14 residues. This CDR3 reads CATSQTGRNQPQHF. The CDR3 coding sequence is TGTGCCACCAGCCAGACTGGGCGCAATCAGCCCCAGCATTTT.

The chain employs TRBV28 and TRBJ2-2; 7 bases align to TRBD2. CDR3 size: 14 residues. With V trimmed by 6 bases and J by 1 base, 2 bases remained unmatched. CDR1 is MDHEN, CDR2 SYDVKM, per germline. The DNA for the CDR3 is TGTGCCAGCAGACCTAGCGGGAACACCGGGGAGCTGTTTTTT. Translated, it gives CASRPSGNTGELFF.

Points on this clone: The same CDR3 is also encoded by other DNA sequences in this sample. The chain employs TRBV18 and TRBJ1-4; D is uncertain. This CDR3 contains 13 residues. The germline gives CDR1 KGHSH, CDR2 LQKENI. V was cut by 2 bases and J by 2 bases, with 3 bases left in between. Here the CDR3 reads CASSPSTNEKLFF. The CDR3 region has the DNA TGTGCCAGCTCACCAAGTACTAATGAAAAACTGTTTTTT.

The chain recombines TRBV19 with TRBJ2-5, with 11 positions matching TRBD2. Germline assignment: CDR1 LNHDA and CDR2 SQIVND (reference sequence). The CDR3 is 15 residues long. V dropped 5 bases and J dropped 2; count of bases not matched to a gene: 4. The CDR3 is CASSVTSGKQETQYF. As DNA, the CDR3 is TGTGCCAGTAGTGTGACTAGCGGGAAACAAGAGACCCAGTACTTC.

Only a few counts were recorded for this clone. This sequence joins TRBV7-2 and TRBJ1-1, with a weak D call TRBD1 (6 bases). Germline V gives CDR1 SGHTA, CDR2 FQGNSA. V was pared by 5 bases and J by 3 bases, with 16 bases between. This CDR3 region has 15 residues. The CDR3 nucleotides are TGTGCCAGCAGCCCAAGGGCGGGGGCAGACACTGAAGCTTTCTTT. Its translation: CASSPRAGADTEAFF.

This chain uses TRBV21-1 with TRBJ1-1; the table gives TRBD1 as D, unverified against the DNA. TRBV21-1 is tagged as a pseudogene. This CDR3 region has 12 residues. The CDR3 loop reads CASSPLTAEAFF. The CDR3 region has the DNA TGTGCCAGTTCGCCGTTGACAGCTGAAGCTTTCTTT.